This is a list of T cell receptor beta chains from one sample in a study of blood T cell repertoires in COVID-19. Clones were sequenced by immunoSEQ multiplex PCR, and TCRdb holds only the in-frame ones, with some missing. Of around 190,000 clones in the sample, 80% to 90% are singletons; the top ten hold about 1.9%. Sequenced: peripheral blood. These receptors were collected from a man between 18 and 35 years old who had recovered from COVID-19. Both conserved end residues are part of each CDR3. The order of the fields is J gene, V gene, CDR3 protein.

j_call: TRBJ1-5; v_call: TRBV3-1/TRBV3-2; cdr3_aa: CASSRKTGTGQSAQHF
j_call: TRBJ2-2; v_call: TRBV5-4; cdr3_aa: CASSLPGLRSTGELFF
j_call: TRBJ2-2; v_call: TRBV28; cdr3_aa: CASSFGGGGTGELFF
j_call: TRBJ2-6; v_call: TRBV6-6; cdr3_aa: CASSRDSGANVLTF
j_call: TRBJ2-7; v_call: TRBV5-1; cdr3_aa: CASSLRWTGDSYEQYF
j_call: TRBJ1-2; v_call: TRBV28; cdr3_aa: CASRGQLPGYTF
j_call: TRBJ2-3; v_call: TRBV4-3; cdr3_aa: CASSQDISGYTDTQYF
j_call: TRBJ1-1; v_call: TRBV6-5; cdr3_aa: CASSWTGGRSVTEAFF
j_call: TRBJ2-7; v_call: TRBV29-1; cdr3_aa: CSGGDRAYEQYF
j_call: TRBJ2-7; v_call: TRBV24-1; cdr3_aa: CATSDTQSYEQYF
j_call: TRBJ2-1; v_call: TRBV6-5; cdr3_aa: CASSPGTSFEQFF
j_call: TRBJ2-3; v_call: TRBV6-5; cdr3_aa: CASSYRGSSTDTQYF
j_call: TRBJ2-3; v_call: TRBV6-5; cdr3_aa: CATSSSTDTQYF
j_call: TRBJ2-1; v_call: TRBV2; cdr3_aa: CASTGDFRNEQFF
j_call: TRBJ1-1; v_call: TRBV19; cdr3_aa: CASSIDRLSAEAFF
j_call: TRBJ2-2; v_call: TRBV7-2; cdr3_aa: CASSLAQAGSRHGELFF
j_call: TRBJ1-1; v_call: TRBV15; cdr3_aa: CATSRDTSTGLKAFF
j_call: TRBJ2-3; v_call: TRBV28; cdr3_aa: CASSTTSGGTDTQYF
j_call: TRBJ1-5; v_call: TRBV24-1; cdr3_aa: CATSDGGAGQPQHF
j_call: TRBJ2-6; v_call: TRBV4-1; cdr3_aa: CASSLRSGGFGSGANVLTF
j_call: TRBJ1-3; v_call: TRBV7-9; cdr3_aa: CASSLQGSSGNTIYF
j_call: TRBJ2-5; v_call: TRBV29-1; cdr3_aa: CSVAGGQETQYF
j_call: TRBJ2-1; v_call: TRBV13; cdr3_aa: CASSLRRGTSGRSYNEQFF
j_call: TRBJ2-3; v_call: TRBV5-1; cdr3_aa: CASSSSGTGTDTQYF
j_call: TRBJ2-1; v_call: TRBV6-5; cdr3_aa: CASSYGSPWNEQFF
j_call: TRBJ2-7; v_call: TRBV6-2/TRBV6-3; cdr3_aa: CASSYLERRYEQYF
j_call: TRBJ1-1; v_call: TRBV6-6; cdr3_aa: CASSYSRQGTEAFF
j_call: TRBJ2-5; v_call: TRBV11-2; cdr3_aa: CASSLSSQTQYF
j_call: TRBJ2-7; v_call: TRBV5-6; cdr3_aa: CASSPLAGTPQYF
j_call: TRBJ2-1; v_call: TRBV3-1/TRBV3-2; cdr3_aa: CASSRWGQGLKDEQFF
j_call: TRBJ1-2; v_call: TRBV7-3; cdr3_aa: CASSSQRGSEGYTF
j_call: TRBJ2-1; v_call: TRBV11-2; cdr3_aa: CASSLEGSGVSYNEQFF
j_call: TRBJ2-1; v_call: TRBV5-4; cdr3_aa: CASSSLPPLEQFF
j_call: TRBJ2-1; v_call: TRBV14; cdr3_aa: CASSQAYGNEQFF
j_call: TRBJ2-1; v_call: TRBV29-1; cdr3_aa: CSVASGRIAYNEQFF
j_call: TRBJ2-1; v_call: TRBV6-1; cdr3_aa: CASSEDWAGPYNEQFF
j_call: TRBJ1-2; v_call: TRBV27; cdr3_aa: CASSSLPGYGGYTF
j_call: TRBJ1-6; v_call: TRBV28; cdr3_aa: CASSLTDRAYSPLHF
j_call: TRBJ2-6; v_call: TRBV9; cdr3_aa: CASSVGRGANVLTF
j_call: TRBJ2-7; v_call: TRBV7-6; cdr3_aa: CASSVDRANEQYF
j_call: TRBJ2-5; v_call: TRBV3-1/TRBV3-2; cdr3_aa: CASSPMGTQETQYF
j_call: TRBJ2-5; v_call: TRBV6-5; cdr3_aa: CASRHGREETQYF
j_call: TRBJ1-2; v_call: TRBV2; cdr3_aa: CASSDSGGTYGYTF
j_call: TRBJ2-2; v_call: TRBV10-2; cdr3_aa: CASAVIAERTGELFF
j_call: TRBJ1-5; v_call: TRBV3-1/TRBV3-2; cdr3_aa: CASSLGTYGQPQHF
j_call: TRBJ1-1; v_call: TRBV11-1; cdr3_aa: CASRRQGAMNTEAFF
j_call: TRBJ1-4; v_call: TRBV11-2; cdr3_aa: CASRHGTAPNEKLFF
j_call: TRBJ2-1; v_call: TRBV7-2; cdr3_aa: CASSVRSYNEQFF
j_call: TRBJ2-6; v_call: TRBV7-9; cdr3_aa: CASSLGTGTDSGANVLTF
j_call: TRBJ1-3; v_call: TRBV28; cdr3_aa: CASSSPTGTYSSGNTIYF
j_call: TRBJ2-2; v_call: TRBV7-9; cdr3_aa: CASRTTGANTGELFF
j_call: TRBJ1-5; v_call: TRBV5-8; cdr3_aa: CASSLGTGANQPQHF
j_call: TRBJ2-1; v_call: TRBV6-5; cdr3_aa: CASSYRQGAYEQFF
j_call: TRBJ1-1; v_call: TRBV5-1; cdr3_aa: CASSLGQGEAFF